Sequencing of this T cell receptor (beta chain) was carried out in a study of cytomegalovirus exposure and HLA in healthy donors. PCR involved 60 Vbeta and 13 Jbeta primers. This table comes from immunoSEQ multiplex PCR, and its TCRdb copy is limited to in-frame clones, with some not included. Of over 130,000 clones listed, around 80% are singletons. Looked up from germline, CDR1 is MNHEY and CDR2 is SVGAGI. The CDR3 runs 15 residues. J lost 4 bases, V lost 2 bases, and 7 bases had no gene match. Sequencing input: PBMCs. This clonotype was obtained from a female donor in good health and CMV-seronegative. V gene TRBV6-5 combines with J gene TRBJ1-2; 7 nucleotides line up with TRBD1. This CDR3 reads CASSYGGQSLYGYTF. The CDR3 DNA reads TGTGCCAGCAGTTACGGGGGACAGTCCCTCTATGGCTACACCTTC.